This is a list of T cell receptor beta chains from one sample in a study of blood T cell repertoires in COVID-19. Libraries were prepared by immunoSEQ multiplex PCR; TCRdb keeps only in-frame clonotypes and omits some of them. This table has 71,000 or so clones, around 83% appearing once. The sample consisted of peripheral blood. Receptors originate from a man in his 70s with acute or convalescent COVID-19. The CDR3 runs from the conserved cysteine through the conserved F or W. The D gene is left open where the match is weak. A row's size may be missing; if present it is once, few, many or a size class.

abundance: -
d_gene: -
j_gene: TRBJ1-3
v_gene: TRBV28
CDR3aa: CASSFSGSSGNTIYF
CDR3nt: TGTGCCAGCAGTTTTAGCGGAAGCTCTGGAAACACCATATATTTT

abundance: -
d_gene: -
j_gene: TRBJ1-2
v_gene: TRBV7-2
CDR3aa: CASSNSGGYGYTF
CDR3nt: TGTGCCAGCAGCAACAGTGGGGGGTATGGCTACACCTTC

abundance: -
d_gene: TRBD1
j_gene: TRBJ1-1
v_gene: TRBV28
CDR3aa: CASSLSGGRAEAFF
CDR3nt: TGTGCCAGCAGTTTGTCAGGGGGACGTGCTGAAGCTTTCTTT

abundance: -
d_gene: TRBD1
j_gene: TRBJ1-1
v_gene: TRBV5-6
CDR3aa: CASSRGTGWSTEAFF
CDR3nt: TGTGCCAGCAGCCGTGGGACAGGGTGGAGCACTGAAGCTTTCTTT

abundance: -
d_gene: -
j_gene: TRBJ2-1
v_gene: TRBV5-1
CDR3aa: CASSLTGAGNEQFF
CDR3nt: TGCGCCAGCAGCCTGACGGGAGCGGGCAATGAGCAGTTCTTC

abundance: -
d_gene: -
j_gene: TRBJ1-1
v_gene: TRBV3-1/TRBV3-2
CDR3aa: CASSQSSEAFF
CDR3nt: TGTGCCAGCAGCCAGAGCTCTGAAGCTTTCTTT

abundance: -
d_gene: -
j_gene: TRBJ2-3
v_gene: TRBV3-1/TRBV3-2
CDR3aa: CASSPGLSTDTQYF
CDR3nt: TGTGCCAGCAGCCCGGGACTTAGCACAGATACGCAGTATTTT

abundance: -
d_gene: -
j_gene: TRBJ2-2
v_gene: TRBV11-2
CDR3aa: CASSQGRGPFTGELFF
CDR3nt: TGTGCCAGCAGCCAGGGCAGGGGACCGTTCACCGGGGAGCTGTTTTTT

abundance: few
d_gene: TRBD1
j_gene: TRBJ1-4
v_gene: TRBV28
CDR3aa: CASTGQGENEKLFF
CDR3nt: TGTGCCAGCACGGGACAGGGGGAAAATGAAAAACTGTTTTTT

abundance: -
d_gene: -
j_gene: TRBJ1-3
v_gene: TRBV5-1
CDR3aa: CASSLGQNSGNTIYF
CDR3nt: TGCGCCAGCAGCTTGGGTCAGAACTCTGGAAACACCATATATTTT

abundance: -
d_gene: -
j_gene: TRBJ2-2
v_gene: TRBV9
CDR3aa: CASSVSGIGTGELFF
CDR3nt: TGTGCCAGCAGCGTATCAGGTATCGGCACCGGGGAGCTGTTTTTT

abundance: -
d_gene: TRBD1
j_gene: TRBJ2-7
v_gene: TRBV28
CDR3aa: CASLRRDSSYEQYF
CDR3nt: TGTGCCAGCCTGAGACGGGACAGCTCCTACGAGCAGTACTTC

abundance: -
d_gene: TRBD2
j_gene: TRBJ2-3
v_gene: TRBV5-1
CDR3aa: CATSQLAGGDTQYF
CDR3nt: TGCGCCACCTCACAGCTGGCGGGAGGTGATACGCAGTATTTT

abundance: -
d_gene: -
j_gene: TRBJ2-1
v_gene: TRBV27
CDR3aa: CASSKSGSAYNEQFF
CDR3nt: TGTGCCAGCAGTAAAAGCGGGTCGGCCTACAATGAGCAGTTCTTC

abundance: -
d_gene: TRBD1
j_gene: TRBJ1-1
v_gene: TRBV28
CDR3aa: CASSLGTENTEAFF
CDR3nt: TGTGCCAGCAGTTTGGGGACAGAGAACACTGAAGCTTTCTTT

abundance: once
d_gene: -
j_gene: TRBJ2-7
v_gene: TRBV7-2
CDR3aa: CASSLVDKYEQYF
CDR3nt: TGTGCCAGCAGCTTAGTAGACAAGTACGAGCAGTACTTC

abundance: -
d_gene: TRBD2
j_gene: TRBJ2-1
v_gene: TRBV12-5
CDR3aa: CASGSGTSTLYEQFF
CDR3nt: TGTGCTAGTGGCAGCGGGACTAGCACTCTCTATGAGCAGTTCTTC

abundance: -
d_gene: TRBD2
j_gene: TRBJ2-1
v_gene: TRBV5-4
CDR3aa: CASSILAGGPGYEQFF
CDR3nt: TGTGCCAGCAGCATATTAGCGGGAGGGCCGGGGTATGAGCAGTTCTTC

abundance: -
d_gene: -
j_gene: TRBJ1-5
v_gene: TRBV2
CDR3aa: CASSLLGNQPQHF
CDR3nt: TGTGCCAGCAGTTTATTAGGCAATCAGCCCCAGCATTTT

abundance: once
d_gene: -
j_gene: TRBJ2-7
v_gene: TRBV14
CDR3aa: CASSQDWPDEQYF
CDR3nt: TGTGCCAGCAGCCAAGACTGGCCAGACGAGCAGTACTTC

abundance: -
d_gene: TRBD1
j_gene: TRBJ1-2
v_gene: TRBV4-2
CDR3aa: CASSQDPSTGGIGYTF
CDR3nt: TGTGCCAGCAGCCAAGATCCGTCGACAGGGGGCATCGGCTACACCTTC

abundance: -
d_gene: -
j_gene: TRBJ2-5
v_gene: TRBV10-2
CDR3aa: CASSDLAQETQYF
CDR3nt: TGCGCCAGCAGTGATTTGGCACAAGAGACCCAGTACTTC

abundance: -
d_gene: -
j_gene: TRBJ2-7
v_gene: TRBV29-1
CDR3aa: CSVDTYYEQYF
CDR3nt: TGCAGCGTTGATACCTACTACGAGCAGTACTTC

abundance: few
d_gene: TRBD2
j_gene: TRBJ2-7
v_gene: TRBV6-1
CDR3aa: CASSEARASGSYEQYF
CDR3nt: TGTGCCAGCAGTGAAGCGCGTGCTAGCGGGAGCTACGAGCAGTACTTC

abundance: -
d_gene: TRBD2
j_gene: TRBJ2-1
v_gene: TRBV3-1/TRBV3-2
CDR3aa: CASSLQTSGNEQFF
CDR3nt: TGTGCCAGCAGCCTTCAGACTAGCGGAAATGAGCAGTTCTTC

abundance: -
d_gene: -
j_gene: TRBJ2-3
v_gene: TRBV9
CDR3aa: CASSVEGVYVTDTQYF
CDR3nt: TGTGCCAGCAGCGTAGAAGGGGTATATGTCACAGATACGCAGTATTTT

abundance: -
d_gene: TRBD1
j_gene: TRBJ1-5
v_gene: TRBV6-2/TRBV6-3
CDR3aa: CASSHRKGQASNQPQHF
CDR3nt: TGTGCCAGCAGCCATCGTAAGGGACAGGCTAGCAATCAGCCCCAGCATTTT

abundance: few
d_gene: TRBD1
j_gene: TRBJ1-1
v_gene: TRBV7-3
CDR3aa: CASSSDKKTGVDTEAFF
CDR3nt: TGTGCCAGCAGCTCCGACAAAAAGACAGGGGTAGACACTGAAGCTTTCTTT

abundance: -
d_gene: -
j_gene: TRBJ1-1
v_gene: TRBV27
CDR3aa: CASSRRLVGGARNTEAFF
CDR3nt: TGTGCCAGCAGCCGTAGGTTGGTGGGGGGGGCGAGGAACACTGAAGCTTTCTTT

abundance: few
d_gene: -
j_gene: TRBJ2-1
v_gene: TRBV2
CDR3aa: CASSESVGVGNEQFF
CDR3nt: TGTGCCAGCAGTGAATCAGTGGGAGTAGGGAATGAGCAGTTCTTC

abundance: -
d_gene: -
j_gene: TRBJ2-1
v_gene: TRBV3-1/TRBV3-2
CDR3aa: CASSELRTEQFF
CDR3nt: TGTGCCAGCAGCGAGCTCCGCACGGAGCAGTTCTTC

abundance: -
d_gene: -
j_gene: TRBJ2-3
v_gene: TRBV24-1
CDR3aa: CATWPGNTDTQYF
CDR3nt: TGTGCCACCTGGCCGGGAAACACAGATACGCAGTATTTT

abundance: few
d_gene: TRBD1
j_gene: TRBJ1-2
v_gene: TRBV7-8
CDR3aa: CASSLVRGREGYTF
CDR3nt: TGTGCCAGCAGCTTAGTCAGGGGGCGAGAAGGCTACACCTTC

abundance: -
d_gene: -
j_gene: TRBJ2-7
v_gene: TRBV6-2/TRBV6-3
CDR3aa: CASTPLGSSYEQYF
CDR3nt: TGTGCCAGCACCCCTTTGGGGAGCTCCTACGAGCAGTACTTC

abundance: -
d_gene: -
j_gene: TRBJ1-1
v_gene: TRBV27
CDR3aa: CASSGHPNTEAFF
CDR3nt: TGTGCCAGCAGTGGGCACCCGAACACTGAAGCTTTCTTT

abundance: -
d_gene: -
j_gene: TRBJ1-5
v_gene: TRBV4-1
CDR3aa: CASSQDQSGVQHF
CDR3nt: TGCGCCAGCAGCCAAGATCAGAGTGGAGTACAGCATTTT

abundance: -
d_gene: TRBD1
j_gene: TRBJ2-5
v_gene: TRBV5-1
CDR3aa: CASSQPGTGQETQYF
CDR3nt: TGCGCCAGCAGCCAACCAGGGACAGGACAAGAGACCCAGTACTTC

abundance: -
d_gene: TRBD1
j_gene: TRBJ2-7
v_gene: TRBV28
CDR3aa: CASTIQGAIYEQYF
CDR3nt: TGTGCCAGCACGATACAGGGGGCGATCTACGAGCAGTACTTC

abundance: once
d_gene: -
j_gene: TRBJ2-7
v_gene: TRBV5-1
CDR3aa: CASSPQTDLYEQYF
CDR3nt: TGCGCCAGCAGCCCCCAGACAGATCTCTACGAGCAGTACTTC

abundance: -
d_gene: TRBD2
j_gene: TRBJ2-5
v_gene: TRBV6-5
CDR3aa: CATPRLAGPQETQYF
CDR3nt: TGTGCCACCCCCCGACTAGCGGGGCCCCAAGAGACCCAGTACTTC

abundance: -
d_gene: -
j_gene: TRBJ2-7
v_gene: TRBV7-8
CDR3aa: CASSLALGQGSSEQYF
CDR3nt: TGTGCCAGCAGCTTAGCGCTCGGGCAGGGCTCGTCCGAGCAGTACTTC